The 19 T cell receptor beta chains below all came from one sample that was sequenced in a study of PD-1 and CTLA-4 blockade in melanoma. TCRdb keeps only in-frame clones here, not all; method: immunoSEQ multiplex PCR. The sample lists 30,000 to 35,000 clones; more than 85% were seen once. This sample comprised CD8+ T cells from peripheral blood, obtained from a patient given anti-PD-1 treatment. These receptors all stem from a human donor with melanoma.

J is TRBJ1-3 and V is TRBV24-1; D possibly corresponds to TRBD1 (5 bases). This CDR3 region has 14 residues. The V end lost 4 bases, the J end lost 4 bases, and 10 bases lay between the germline ends. Per germline, CDR1 KGHDR and CDR2 SFDVKD. The CDR3 bases are TGTGCCACCAGTGAAGGGACGGGAGGAAACACCATATATTTT. It specifies CATSEGTGGNTIYF.

The rearrangement uses TRBV7-9 and TRBJ2-3; D could derive from TRBD1 or TRBD2 (6 bases each). V lost 3 bases to trimming and J lost 4 bases, with 11 bases between them. The V gene's germline CDR1 is SEHNR and CDR2 FQNEAQ (reference sequence). There are 14 residues in the CDR3. The CDR3 protein is CASSFEGGSDTQYF. The CDR3 DNA reads TGTGCCAGCAGCTTTGAGGGGGGCTCAGATACGCAGTATTTT.

The CDR3, as DNA: TGTGCCAGCAGCGGGCCCCAGGGATACAATGAGCAGTTCTTC. Its protein is CASSGPQGYNEQFF. V gene TRBV5-6 combines with J gene TRBJ2-1; possible D gene TRBD1, 5 bases. The CDR3 loop spans 14 amino acids. The germline V gene has CDR1 SGHDT and CDR2 YYEEEE. The V and J ends lost 4 bases and 4 bases respectively, with 12 bases between them.

The chain recombines TRBV4-1 with TRBJ2-3; the D is unclear. Trimming pared 4 bases from V and 4 bases from J, leaving 12 bases between. CDR1 is MGHRA, CDR2 YSYEKL, per germline. CDR3 length equals 14 residues. In DNA form, the CDR3 reads TGCGCCAGCAGCCCCCTAGGCCGATCAGATACGCAGTATTTT. It is translated as CASSPLGRSDTQYF.

This clone appeared once. J is TRBJ2-7 and V is TRBV11-2; tentative D call: TRBD2 (5 bases). The CDR3 loop spans 14 amino acids. Trimming took off 1 base at V and 6 bases at J, with 13 bases between the two ends. Germline CDR1 is SGHAT and CDR2 is FQNNGV. CDR3 DNA sequence: TGTGCCAGCAGCTTAGGTGGGAGTCTCCTCGAGCAGTACTTC. Amino acids: CASSLGGSLLEQYF.

The gene calls are TRBV6-1 and TRBJ1-5, with D unclear. Between the trimmed V and J ends, which lost 3 bases and 0 bases, there was a span of 3 bases. This CDR3 contains 13 residues. Germline CDR1 reads MNHNS; CDR2 reads SASEGT. The CDR3 loop is CASSDNSNQPQHF. The CDR3 region has the DNA TGTGCCAGCAGTGACAATAGCAATCAGCCCCAGCATTTT.

The chain is built from TRBV24-1 and TRBJ2-7; unclear D gene. Germline values: CDR1 KGHDR, CDR2 SFDVKD. V shed 5 bases and J shed 2 bases, with 9 bases lying between them. This CDR3 is built from 13 residues. The CDR3 nucleotides read TGTGCCACCAGTGGGACGGTTACCTACGAGCAGTACTTC. This translates into CATSGTVTYEQYF.

Only one count was recorded for this clone. The chain couples TRBV29-1 to TRBJ2-1; D is uncertain. The CDR3 spans 10 residues. Germline V gives CDR1 SQVTM, CDR2 ANQGSEA. Trimming cost V 7 bases and J 4 bases, with 5 bases left between them. CDR3 residues: CSGLYNEQFF. CDR3 nucleotides: TGCAGCGGGTTGTACAATGAGCAGTTCTTC.

The rearrangement joins TRBV5-1 to TRBJ1-1; D might be TRBD1 (5 bases). Trimming cost V 4 bases and J 1 base, with 11 bases left between them. Germline CDR1 reads SGHRS; CDR2 reads YFSETQ. The CDR3 spans 14 residues. The CDR3, as DNA: TGCGCCAGCAGCACTCTAGGACAGAACACTGAAGCTTTCTTT. Protein sequence: CASSTLGQNTEAFF. The whole variable domain, remainder taken from reference TRBV5-1 and TRBJ1-1, is KAGVTQTPRYLIKTRGQQVTLSCSPISGHRSVSWYQQTPGQGLQFLFEYFSETQRNKGNFPGRFSGRQFSNSRSEMNVSTLELGDSALYLCASSTLGQNTEAFFGQGTRLTVV.

CDR3 sequence (DNA): TGTGCCAGCAACGACGGTAGGTCCTACGAGCAGTACTTC. It yields the protein CASNDGRSYEQYF. The genes are TRBV7-9 and TRBJ2-7, with no clear D. The germline V gene encodes CDR1 SEHNR and CDR2 FQNEAQ (reference sequence). V was shortened by 7 bases and J by 1 base, with 11 bases between the two germline ends. This CDR3 is 13 amino acids long.

The rearrangement links TRBV5-5 to TRBJ2-7; no firm D call. The germline V gene encodes CDR1 SGHKS and CDR2 YYEKEE (reference sequence). The ends were cut back, 3 bases at V and 0 bases at J, with 19 bases in the middle. This CDR3 region has 17 residues. In nucleotides, the CDR3 is TGTGCCAGCAGCTCCAGTGTAGGTGCAATTATCTCCTACGAGCAGTACTTC. Protein product: CASSSSVGAIISYEQYF.

This chain links TRBV5-1 with TRBJ2-7, with 10 bases that match TRBD1. Per the germline V gene, CDR1 is SGHRS and CDR2 is YFSETQ. V lost 4 bases and J lost 5; bases outside the gene matches: 6. The CDR3 sequence is 14 residues long. The DNA of the CDR3 is TGCGCCAGCAGCCCCGGGACAGGGGTCAACGAGCAGTACTTC. The encoded protein is CASSPGTGVNEQYF.

This clone was observed once. This rearrangement joins TRBV30 to TRBJ2-4; D is unresolved. The V end was cut by 0 bases, the J end by 3 bases, with 12 bases between. The CDR3 has 15 residues. CDR1 GTSNPN and CDR2 SVGIG come from the germline V gene (reference sequence). Written as DNA, the CDR3 is TGTGCCTGGAGTGTACAAAGGGTCGGCAAAAACATTCAGTACTTC. Translation gives CAWSVQRVGKNIQYF.

This chain joins TRBV27 and TRBJ1-1; D not certain. V was clipped by 2 bases and J by 5 bases, with 9 bases between them. CDR1 and CDR2 (germline): MNHEY, SMNVEV (reference sequence). The CDR3 runs 13 residues. CDR3 coding DNA: TGTGCCAGCAGTTTACTGGGGAGAACTGAAGCTTTCTTT. As protein: CASSLLGRTEAFF.

In this sample, this clone turned up once. The chain combines TRBV7-8 with TRBJ2-7, with 7 bases identical to TRBD2. This CDR3 is built from 14 residues. V lost 5 bases and J lost 0; bases outside the gene matches: 4. From germline, CDR1 is SGHVS and CDR2 FQNEAQ. Here the CDR3 reads CASSLPGGSYEQYF. CDR3 sequence (DNA): TGTGCCAGCAGCCTCCCGGGGGGCTCCTACGAGCAGTACTTC.

This sequence joins TRBV7-9 and TRBJ2-3; a possible D gene is TRBD1 (6 bases). V was clipped by 7 bases and J by 3 bases, with 20 bases between them. CDR3 length: 16 amino acids. The germline CDR1 and CDR2 sequences are SEHNR and FQNEAQ (reference sequence). The CDR3 is CASTHLRGDETDTQYF. The CDR3 bases are TGTGCCAGCACCCACCTCAGGGGTGATGAGACAGATACGCAGTATTTT.

This chain links TRBV7-9 with TRBJ1-1; tentatively, D is TRBD1 (6 bases). Trimming shortened V by 5 bases and J by 0 bases, and 19 bases separated the two germline ends. Per germline, CDR1 SEHNR and CDR2 FQNEAQ (reference sequence). The CDR3 length is 17 residues. CDR3 sequence reads: CASSVHRDSFLNTEAFF. CDR3 sequence (DNA): TGTGCCAGCAGCGTGCACAGGGATTCTTTTTTGAACACTGAAGCTTTCTTT.

This rearrangement joins TRBV10-1 to TRBJ2-2; TRBD1 aligns across 10 bases. V gave up 5 bases and J gave up 4 bases; unmatched junction bases: 13. The CDR3 sequence is 18 residues long. Per the germline V gene, CDR1 is WNHNN and CDR2 is SYGVQD (reference sequence). The CDR3 DNA is TGCGCCAGCAGTTCCGAGACAGGGGGCCGATCGGGCACCGGGGAGCTGTTTTTT. This sequence encodes CASSSETGGRSGTGELFF.

This rearrangement joins TRBV6-5 to TRBJ1-2, with D uncertain. Trimming removed 5 bases at V and 3 bases at J, with 16 bases between. This CDR3 contains 15 residues. Germline V lookup: CDR1 MNHEY, CDR2 SVGAGI. This CDR3 is CASSTPLKGHYGYTF. The CDR3 DNA reads as TGTGCCAGCAGTACCCCTCTTAAGGGTCACTATGGCTACACCTTC.